The clone carrying this T cell receptor beta chain was found a few times. Its target is unknown. The sample originates from a study of Graves' ophthalmopathy and Graves' hyperthyroidism. Study information: At the time of initial diagnosis and before any treatment, peripheral blood was collected.

RNA served as the template for amplifying TCR beta CDR3 regions. HTBI primers primed a first-round RT-PCR, and a second-round multiplex PCR followed. TCRdb re-analysed the multiplex PCR reads in MiXCR, keeping a single row per CDR3 protein. The data show approximately 700,000 distinct CDR3 sequences, over 40% seen once. Whole-study findings and limits: Among expanded thyroid clonotypes above 0.001 frequency, most also occurred in blood.

Ophthalmopathy cases showed moderate-to-severe activity, scoring CAS ≥3 and NOSPECS ≥4, with duration under 3 months. The diagnosis was founded upon clinical symptoms, serum thyroxine, TRAb, thyroid ultrasound and orbital computed tomography. Trimming removed 1 base from V and 2 bases from J, with 10 bases in between. Germline CDR1 and CDR2: SGHRS and YFSETQ. CDR3 size: 14 residues. What was sequenced was peripheral blood. The TCR comes from an adult man with Graves' ophthalmopathy. V is TRBV5-1 and J is TRBJ2-7; D gene unclear. CDR3 region: CASSLLRLTYEQYF. CDR3 DNA sequence: TGCGCCAGCAGCTTGTTGAGACTCACCTACGAGCAGTACTTC. Full variable domain (rest looked up from reference TRBV5-1 and TRBJ2-7): KAGVTQTPRYLIKTRGQQVTLSCSPISGHRSVSWYQQTPGQGLQFLFEYFSETQRNKGNFPGRFSGRQFSNSRSEMNVSTLELGDSALYLCASSLLRLTYEQYFGPGTRLTVT.